This entry lists 12 T cell receptor beta chains sequenced from one sample in a study of neurological immune-mediated disorders. TCRdb reprocessed the 5' RACE reads with MiXCR, giving one entry per CDR3 protein. The sample has tens of thousands of distinct CDR3 sequences, around 9.9% seen once; the top ten hold about 1.8%. The sample comprised PBMCs. The source of these receptors is a middle-aged man in good health.

This clonotype was seen a handful of times. This rearrangement joins TRBV20-1 to TRBJ2-7; 14 bases fit TRBD2. This CDR3 has 15 residues. V was clipped by 2 bases and J by 7 bases; unmatched bases: 7. The germline V gene encodes CDR1 DFQATT and CDR2 SNEGSKA (reference sequence). The CDR3 region has the DNA TGCAGTGCTAGACCGGGACTAGCGGGAGACGGGGAGCAGTACTTC. Its protein product is CSARPGLAGDGEQYF.

In this sample, this clonotype turned up many times. The chain couples TRBV7-8 to TRBJ2-2, with 7 nucleotides matching TRBD1. The V segment lost 1 base and the J segment 2 bases; nucleotides outside the gene matches: 10. The CDR3 extends over 18 amino acids. In germline, CDR1 is SGHVS, CDR2 FQNEAQ. The CDR3 DNA sequence: TGTGCCAGCAGCTTAGTCACCCCCGGGACAGCCAACACCGGGGAGCTGTTTTTT. Protein product: CASSLVTPGTANTGELFF.

A single count supports this clonotype. The V gene is TRBV21-1, the J gene TRBJ2-4; the table's D call, TRBD1, has no DNA check behind it. TRBV21-1 is reported as a pseudogene. CDR3 length: 13 amino acids. CDR3 protein: CASRLTGVYIQYF. In DNA, the CDR3 is TGTGCCAGCAGGCTAACAGGGGTGTACATTCAGTACTTC.

This clonotype showed up many times. The V call is TRBV5-1, the J call TRBJ2-3; D is unresolved. CDR1 and CDR2 from the germline V gene are SGHRS and YFSETQ. The CDR3 length is 14 residues. The V gene lost 0 bases and the J gene lost 1 base, with 6 bases spanning the gap. CDR3 amino acids: CASSLEAGTDTQYF. The CDR3 DNA reads TGCGCCAGCAGCTTGGAGGCAGGCACAGATACGCAGTATTTT.

The chain joins TRBV14 to TRBJ2-3, with a tentative D call TRBD1 (5 bases). CDR1 is SGHDN and CDR2 is FVKESK in the germline V gene. The length of the CDR3 is 15 residues. V gave up 10 bases and J gave up 2 bases, with 19 bases separating them. The CDR3 reads CAISPGVTATDTQYF. The CDR3 DNA reads as TGTGCCATTAGCCCGGGCGTGACAGCCACAGATACGCAGTATTTT.

The chain combines TRBV29-1 with TRBJ2-3; 7 bases align to TRBD2. J gave up 9 bases and V 1 base, and 4 bases lay outside the gene matches. The CDR3 length is 12 residues. In germline, CDR1 is SQVTM, CDR2 ANQGSEA. The CDR3 protein is CSVEVTGGTQYF. The CDR3 bases are TGCAGCGTTGAAGTCACCGGGGGGACGCAGTATTTT.

This clonotype has at least ten counts. The J gene is TRBJ2-1, the V gene TRBV6-2 or TRBV6-3, with 13 nucleotides matching TRBD2. Germline CDR1 is MNHEY and CDR2 is SVGEGT. J was trimmed by 7 bases and V by 6 bases; bases with no gene match: 6. This CDR3 region has 15 residues. The CDR3 loop is CASSRPTSGRNEQFF. The CDR3 DNA sequence: TGTGCCAGCAGCCGACCGACTAGCGGGAGGAATGAGCAGTTCTTC.

Remarks on this clonotype: A clone one base away is much larger, so this may be a read error. The chain is built from TRBV5-1 and TRBJ2-7; no clear D gene. This CDR3 is 13 amino acids long. CDR1 SGHRS and CDR2 YFSETQ come from the germline V gene. CDR3 residues: CTSSEGKDYEQYF. DNA of the CDR3: TGCACCAGCAGCGAAGGAAAGGACTACGAGCAGTACTTC.

This clonotype has only a few counts. The chain has TRBV4-1 and TRBJ1-2, with D maybe TRBD1 (5 bases). Germline values: CDR1 MGHRA, CDR2 YSYEKL. V was cut by 1 base and J by 3 bases, with 12 bases left in between. This CDR3 is 15 amino acids long. CDR3 sequence reads: CASSQGLRDDYGYTF. The DNA for the CDR3 is TGCGCCAGCAGCCAAGGACTCAGGGACGACTATGGCTACACCTTC.

This clonotype appeared many times. The rearrangement links TRBV5-1 to TRBJ2-3, with D perhaps TRBD1 (5 bases). This CDR3 is built from 15 residues. The V end was cut by 8 bases, the J end by 4 bases, with 20 bases between. Germline V gene data show CDR1 as SGHRS and CDR2 as YFSETQ. In DNA form, the CDR3 reads TGCGCCAGGATGTCGGGCAGGGTCGGTGCAGATACGCAGTATTTT. This codes for CARMSGRVGADTQYF.

The table lists this clonotype with many counts. The J gene is TRBJ1-5, the V gene TRBV4-1; possibly TRBD1 for D (5 bases). Trimming took 0 bases from V and 0 from J, leaving 12 bases between them. From germline, CDR1 is MGHRA and CDR2 YSYEKL. This CDR3 has 17 amino acids. For the CDR3, the DNA is TGCGCCAGCAGCCAAGACCAGAGGGGCTCTAGCAATCAGCCCCAGCATTTT. Amino acid sequence: CASSQDQRGSSNQPQHF.

This clonotype was counted ten times or more. The chain couples TRBV9 to TRBJ2-1, with D perhaps matching TRBD2 (7 bases). Germline V gene sequence: CDR1 SGDLS, CDR2 YYNGEE. Between the trimmed V and J ends, which lost 3 bases and 0 bases, there was a span of 13 bases. The CDR3 is 16 residues long. This CDR3 is CASSEGGGSSYNEQFF. Written as DNA, the CDR3 is TGTGCCAGCAGCGAGGGAGGGGGGAGCTCCTACAATGAGCAGTTCTTC. Full variable domain (missing parts from reference TRBV9 and TRBJ2-1): DSGVTQTPKHLITATGQRVTLRCSPRSGDLSVYWYQQSLDQGLQFLIQYYNGEERAKGNILERFSAQQFPDLHSELNLSSLELGDSALYFCASSEGGGSSYNEQFFGPGTRLTVL.